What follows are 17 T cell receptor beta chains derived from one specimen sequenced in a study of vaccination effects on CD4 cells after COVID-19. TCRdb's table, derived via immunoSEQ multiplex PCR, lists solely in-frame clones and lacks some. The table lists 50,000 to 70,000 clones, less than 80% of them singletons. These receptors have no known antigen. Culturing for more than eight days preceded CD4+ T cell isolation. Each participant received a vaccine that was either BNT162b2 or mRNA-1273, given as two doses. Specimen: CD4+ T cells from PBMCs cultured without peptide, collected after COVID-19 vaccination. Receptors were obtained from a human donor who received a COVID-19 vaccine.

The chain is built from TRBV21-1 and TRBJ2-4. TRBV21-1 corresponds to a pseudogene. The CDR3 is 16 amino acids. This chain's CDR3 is CASSDPEQLAKNIQYF. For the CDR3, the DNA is TGTGCCAGCAGCGACCCCGAGCAGTTAGCCAAAAACATTCAGTACTTC.

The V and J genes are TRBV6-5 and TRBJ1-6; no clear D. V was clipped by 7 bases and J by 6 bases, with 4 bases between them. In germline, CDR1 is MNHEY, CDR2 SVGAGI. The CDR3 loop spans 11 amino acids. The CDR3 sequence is CASTANSPLHF. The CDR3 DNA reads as TGTGCCAGCACCGCTAATTCACCCCTCCACTTT.

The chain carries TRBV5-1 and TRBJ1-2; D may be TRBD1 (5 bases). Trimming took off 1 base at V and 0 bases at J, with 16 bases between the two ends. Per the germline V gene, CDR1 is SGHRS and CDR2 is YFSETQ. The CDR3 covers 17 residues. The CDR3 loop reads CASSLQTAGSANYGYTF. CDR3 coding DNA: TGCGCCAGCAGCTTGCAGACAGCTGGTTCAGCTAACTATGGCTACACCTTC.

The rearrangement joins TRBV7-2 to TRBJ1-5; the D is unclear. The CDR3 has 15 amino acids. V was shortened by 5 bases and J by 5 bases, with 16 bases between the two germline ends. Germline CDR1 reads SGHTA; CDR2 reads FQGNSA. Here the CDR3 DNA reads TGTGCCAGCAGCATTATGGGAGGGAGGGATCAGCCCCAGCATTTT. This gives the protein CASSIMGGRDQPQHF. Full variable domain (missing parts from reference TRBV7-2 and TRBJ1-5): GAGVSQSPSNKVTEKGKDVELRCDPISGHTALYWYRQSLGQGLEFLIYFQGNSAPDKSGLPSDRFSAERTGGSVSTLTIQRTQQEDSAVYLCASSIMGGRDQPQHFGDGTRLSIL.

The CDR3 bases are TGCGCCAGCAGTGATGGGAAAGGGGCTCGGGAAGCTTTCTTT. Its translation is CASSDGKGAREAFF. This chain uses TRBV10-1 with TRBJ1-1, with D perhaps matching TRBD1 (5 bases). The CDR3 consists of 14 residues. The germline gives CDR1 WNHNN, CDR2 SYGVQD (reference sequence). V was shortened by 3 bases and J by 8 bases, with 16 bases between the two germline ends.

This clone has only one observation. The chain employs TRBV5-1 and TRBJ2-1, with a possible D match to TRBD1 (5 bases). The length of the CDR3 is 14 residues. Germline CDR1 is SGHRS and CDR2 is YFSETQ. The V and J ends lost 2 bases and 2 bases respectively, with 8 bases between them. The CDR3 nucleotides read TGCGCCAGCAGCTTCCCAGGGACCTACAATGAGCAGTTCTTC. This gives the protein CASSFPGTYNEQFF.

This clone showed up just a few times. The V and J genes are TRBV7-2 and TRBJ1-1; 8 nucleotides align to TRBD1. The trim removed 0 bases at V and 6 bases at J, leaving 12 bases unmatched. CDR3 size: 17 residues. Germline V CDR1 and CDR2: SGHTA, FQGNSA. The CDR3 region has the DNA TGTGCCAGCAGCTTAGCAAGCCTGACAGGGGCTGGCGCTGAAGCTTTCTTT. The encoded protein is CASSLASLTGAGAEAFF. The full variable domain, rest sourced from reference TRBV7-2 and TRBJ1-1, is GAGVSQSPSNKVTEKGKDVELRCDPISGHTALYWYRQSLGQGLEFLIYFQGNSAPDKSGLPSDRFSAERTGGSVSTLTIQRTQQEDSAVYLCASSLASLTGAGAEAFFGQGTRLTVV.

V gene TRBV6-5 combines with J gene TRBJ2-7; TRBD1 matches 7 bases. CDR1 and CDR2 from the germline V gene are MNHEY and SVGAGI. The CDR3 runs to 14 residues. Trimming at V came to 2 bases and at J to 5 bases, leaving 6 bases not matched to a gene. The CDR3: CASSYDRVSHEQYV. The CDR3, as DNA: TGTGCCAGCAGTTACGACAGGGTTAGCCACGAGCAGTACGTC.

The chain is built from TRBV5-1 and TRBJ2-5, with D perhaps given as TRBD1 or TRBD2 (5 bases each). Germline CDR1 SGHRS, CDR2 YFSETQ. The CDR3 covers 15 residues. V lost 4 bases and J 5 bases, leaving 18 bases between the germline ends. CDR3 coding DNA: TGCGCCAGCAGCCCCCGTTCCGGGACCGTGGAGACCCAGTACTTC. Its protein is CASSPRSGTVETQYF.

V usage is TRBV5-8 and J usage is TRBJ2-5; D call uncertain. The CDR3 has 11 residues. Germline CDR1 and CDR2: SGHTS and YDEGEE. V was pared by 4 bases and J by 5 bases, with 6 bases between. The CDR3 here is CASSRRETQYF. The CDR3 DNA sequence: TGTGCCAGCAGCCGGCGGGAGACCCAGTACTTC.

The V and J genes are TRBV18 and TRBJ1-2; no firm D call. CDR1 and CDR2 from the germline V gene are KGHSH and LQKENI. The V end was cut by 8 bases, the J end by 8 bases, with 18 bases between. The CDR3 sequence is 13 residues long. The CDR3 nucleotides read TGTGCCAGCAGGTCCCCGGGCGTCGAAGGCTACACCTTC. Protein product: CASRSPGVEGYTF.

CDR3 loop: CATSHPSGGATGGQETQYF. CDR3 nucleotide sequence: TGTGCCACCAGTCATCCTAGCGGGGGGGCTACTGGGGGCCAAGAGACCCAGTACTTC. The genes are TRBV24-1 and TRBJ2-5; 12 positions match TRBD2. The V gene end was trimmed by 6 bases and the J gene end by 1 base; junction bases not matched to a gene: 14. Germline V gene sequence: CDR1 KGHDR, CDR2 SFDVKD. The CDR3 consists of 19 residues.

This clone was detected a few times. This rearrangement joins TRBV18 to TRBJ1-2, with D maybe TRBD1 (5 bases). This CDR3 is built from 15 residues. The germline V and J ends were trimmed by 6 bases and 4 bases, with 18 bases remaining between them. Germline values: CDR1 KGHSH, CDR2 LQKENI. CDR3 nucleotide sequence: TGTGCCAGCTCGCCAGGGACTGGGCAGGGCTATGGCTACACCTTC. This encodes CASSPGTGQGYGYTF.

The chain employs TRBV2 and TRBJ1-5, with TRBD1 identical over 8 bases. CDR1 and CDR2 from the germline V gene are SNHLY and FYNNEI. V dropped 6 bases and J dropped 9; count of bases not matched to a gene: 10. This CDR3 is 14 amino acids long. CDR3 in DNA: TGTGCCAGCAGCCCCGGACAGGGATTGACGCCCCAGCATTTT. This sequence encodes CASSPGQGLTPQHF. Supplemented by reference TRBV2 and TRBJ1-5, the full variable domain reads EPEVTQTPSHQVTQMGQEVILRCVPISNHLYFYWYRQILGQKVEFLVSFYNNEISEKSEIFDDQFSVERPDGSNFTLKIRSTKLEDSAMYFCASSPGQGLTPQHFGDGTRLSIL.

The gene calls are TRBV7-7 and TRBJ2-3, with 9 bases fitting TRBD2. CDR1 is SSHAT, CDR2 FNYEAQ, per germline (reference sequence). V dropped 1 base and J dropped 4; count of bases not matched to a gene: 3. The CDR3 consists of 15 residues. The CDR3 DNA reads TGTGCCAGCAGCTTAGTAGCGGGGGCGGCAGATACGCAGTATTTT. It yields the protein CASSLVAGAADTQYF.

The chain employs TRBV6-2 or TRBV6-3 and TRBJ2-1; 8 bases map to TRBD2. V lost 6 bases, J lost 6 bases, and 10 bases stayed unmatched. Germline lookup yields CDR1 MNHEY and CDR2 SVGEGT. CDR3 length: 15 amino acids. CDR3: CASSRTGGNFNEQFF. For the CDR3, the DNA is TGTGCCAGCAGCCGAACGGGGGGGAATTTCAATGAGCAGTTCTTC.

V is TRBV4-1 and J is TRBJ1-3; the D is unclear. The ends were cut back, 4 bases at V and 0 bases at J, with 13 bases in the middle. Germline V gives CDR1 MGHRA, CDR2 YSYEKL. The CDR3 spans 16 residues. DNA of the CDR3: TGCGCCAGCAGCCCCGACTACGTCCTCTCTGGAAACACCATATATTTT. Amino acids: CASSPDYVLSGNTIYF.